The clone carrying this T cell receptor beta chain was recorded many times. The entry originates in a study of blood T cell repertoires in COVID-19. Study-level information: COVID-19 samples from acute and convalescent phases originated in the United States, Italy and Spain.

Sequencing used immunoSEQ multiplex PCR; TCRdb keeps in-frame clones, though not all of them. This sample has about 160,000 clones; about 86% occur once, and the top ten carry roughly 20%. The CDR3 is 12 amino acids. Trimming took 1 base from V and 7 from J, leaving 6 bases between them. Specimen: peripheral blood. V usage is TRBV5-3 and J usage is TRBJ1-5, with unresolved D. TRBV5-3 is treated as an ORF (open reading frame) with a function not yet certain. The receptor was isolated from a woman of 80 years or more with acute or convalescent COVID-19. In nucleotides, the CDR3 is TGTGCCAGAAGCTTGCTGAGGCAGCCCCAGCATTTT. It yields the protein CARSLLRQPQHF.